The sequence of this T cell receptor (beta chain) was determined in a study of regulatory T cells in long-lasting Graves disease. Whole-study findings and limits: Persistent disease favored TRBV28, TRBJ1-2 and TRBJ2-5.

Assembly of TCR beta libraries relied on iRepertoire HTBI primers together with Arm-PCR of CDR3 regions. TCRdb passed the multiplex PCR reads through MiXCR, listing each CDR3 protein once. In the table there are some 450,000 distinct CDR3 sequences, 23% of which are singletons. As to time point: persistent/refractory GD, antithyroid drugs over 5 years with positive TRAb. The TCR library was made from RNA extracted from PBMCs. Recruitment took place at an endocrinology department in Xi'an, China. This CDR3 is built from 13 residues. V lost 3 bases and J 3 bases, leaving 6 bases between the germline ends. In the case of this clonotype: Its antigen is not known.

This material consisted of peripheral blood mononuclear cells (PBMCs), taken when the disease was refractory, from a patient treated with antithyroid drugs. The receptor was isolated from a female donor with Graves disease. This rearrangement joins TRBV12-3 or TRBV12-4 to TRBJ2-1; D gene unclear. The CDR3 sequence is CASSFGRYNEQFF. The CDR3 DNA sequence: TGTGCCAGCAGTTTCGGGCGCTACAATGAGCAGTTCTTC.